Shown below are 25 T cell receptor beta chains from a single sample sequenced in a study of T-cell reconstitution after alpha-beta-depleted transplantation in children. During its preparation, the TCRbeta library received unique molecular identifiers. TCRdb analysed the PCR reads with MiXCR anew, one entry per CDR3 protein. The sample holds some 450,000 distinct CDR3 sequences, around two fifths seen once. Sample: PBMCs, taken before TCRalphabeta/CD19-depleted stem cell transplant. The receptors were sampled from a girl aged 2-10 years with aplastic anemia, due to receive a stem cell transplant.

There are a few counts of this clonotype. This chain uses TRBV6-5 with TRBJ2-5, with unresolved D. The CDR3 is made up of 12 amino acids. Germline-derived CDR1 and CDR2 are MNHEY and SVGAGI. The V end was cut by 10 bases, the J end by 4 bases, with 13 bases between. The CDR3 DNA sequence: TGTGCCACCAGACGGGTCGGAGAGACCCAGTACTTC. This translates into CATRRVGETQYF.

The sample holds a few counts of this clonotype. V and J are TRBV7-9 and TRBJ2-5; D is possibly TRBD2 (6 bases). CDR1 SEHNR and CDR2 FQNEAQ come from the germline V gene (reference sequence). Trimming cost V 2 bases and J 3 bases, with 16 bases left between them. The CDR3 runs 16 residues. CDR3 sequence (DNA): TGTGCCAGCAGCTTATCCGGGGGAACAGTCAAAGAGACCCAGTACTTC. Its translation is CASSLSGGTVKETQYF.

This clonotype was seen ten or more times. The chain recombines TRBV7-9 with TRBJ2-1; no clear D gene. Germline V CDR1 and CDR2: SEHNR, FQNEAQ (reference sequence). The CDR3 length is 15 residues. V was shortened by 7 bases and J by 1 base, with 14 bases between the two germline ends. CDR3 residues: CASTHSELSYNEQFF. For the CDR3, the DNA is TGTGCCAGCACCCACTCAGAGCTATCCTACAATGAGCAGTTCTTC.

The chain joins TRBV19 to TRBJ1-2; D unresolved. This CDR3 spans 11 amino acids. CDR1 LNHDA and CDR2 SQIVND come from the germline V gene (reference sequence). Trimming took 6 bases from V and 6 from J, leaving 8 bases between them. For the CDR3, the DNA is TGTGCCAGTAGGACGGGCGATGGCTACACCTTC. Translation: CASRTGDGYTF. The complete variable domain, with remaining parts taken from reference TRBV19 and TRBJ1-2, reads DGGITQSPKYLFRKEGQNVTLSCEQNLNHDAMYWYRQDPGQGLRLIYYSQIVNDFQKGDIAEGYSVSREKKESFPLTVTSAQKNPTAFYLCASRTGDGYTFGSGTRLTVV.

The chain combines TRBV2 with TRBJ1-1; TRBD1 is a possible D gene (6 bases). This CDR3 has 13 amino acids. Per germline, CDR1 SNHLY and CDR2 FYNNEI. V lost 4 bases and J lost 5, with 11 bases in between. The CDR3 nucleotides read TGTGCCAGCAGTGCCCACAGGGAGACTGAAGCTTTCTTT. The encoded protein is CASSAHRETEAFF.

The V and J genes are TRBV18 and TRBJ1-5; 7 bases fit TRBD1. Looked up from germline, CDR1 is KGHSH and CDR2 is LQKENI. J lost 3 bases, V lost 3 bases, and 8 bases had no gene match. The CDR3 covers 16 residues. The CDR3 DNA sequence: TGTGCCAGCTCACCCCAGGGGGGGAGGAACAATCAGCCCCAGCATTTT. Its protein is CASSPQGGRNNQPQHF.

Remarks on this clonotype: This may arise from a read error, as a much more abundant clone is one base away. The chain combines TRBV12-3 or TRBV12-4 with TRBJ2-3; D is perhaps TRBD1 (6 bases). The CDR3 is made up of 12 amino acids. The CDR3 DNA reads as TGTGACAGCAGTTTAGGGGGAAATACGCAGTATTTT. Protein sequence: CDSSLGGNTQYF.

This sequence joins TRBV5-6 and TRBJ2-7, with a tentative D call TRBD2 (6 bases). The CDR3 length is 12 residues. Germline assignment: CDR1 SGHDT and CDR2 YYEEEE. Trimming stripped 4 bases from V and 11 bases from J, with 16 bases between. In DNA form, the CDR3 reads TGTGCCAGCAGCCCTTGGGACTCATCGGAGTACTTC. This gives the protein CASSPWDSSEYF.

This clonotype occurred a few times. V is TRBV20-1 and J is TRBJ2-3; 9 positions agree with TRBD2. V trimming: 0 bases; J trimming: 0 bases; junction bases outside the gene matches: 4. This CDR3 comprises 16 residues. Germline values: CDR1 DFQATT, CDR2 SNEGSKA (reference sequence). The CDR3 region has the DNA TGCAGTGCTAGAGATTGGCGGGGGGGAAGCACAGATACGCAGTATTTT. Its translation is CSARDWRGGSTDTQYF.

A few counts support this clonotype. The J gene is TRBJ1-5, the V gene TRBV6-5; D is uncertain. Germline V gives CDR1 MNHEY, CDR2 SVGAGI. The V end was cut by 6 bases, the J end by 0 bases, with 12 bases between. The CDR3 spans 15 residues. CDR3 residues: CASSPRKDSNQPQHF. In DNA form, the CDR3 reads TGTGCCAGCAGCCCCCGAAAGGATAGCAATCAGCCCCAGCATTTT.

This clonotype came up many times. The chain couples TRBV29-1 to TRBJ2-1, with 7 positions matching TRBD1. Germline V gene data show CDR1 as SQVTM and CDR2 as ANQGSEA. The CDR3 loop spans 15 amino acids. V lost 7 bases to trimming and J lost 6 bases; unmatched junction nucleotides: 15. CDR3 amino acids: CSAEDPTGALNEQFF. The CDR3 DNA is TGCAGCGCCGAAGATCCAACAGGGGCGCTCAATGAGCAGTTCTTC.

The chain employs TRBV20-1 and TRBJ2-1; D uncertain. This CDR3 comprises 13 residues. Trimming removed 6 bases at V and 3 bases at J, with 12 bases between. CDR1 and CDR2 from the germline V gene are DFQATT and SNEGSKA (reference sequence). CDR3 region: CSAERALYNEQFF. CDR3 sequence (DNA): TGCAGTGCCGAACGGGCTCTCTACAATGAGCAGTTCTTC.

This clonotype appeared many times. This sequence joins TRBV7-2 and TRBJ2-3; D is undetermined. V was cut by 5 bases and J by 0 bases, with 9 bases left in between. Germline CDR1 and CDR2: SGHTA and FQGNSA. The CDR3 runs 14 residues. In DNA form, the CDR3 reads TGTGCCAGCAGCCCCCCCTACAGCACAGATACGCAGTATTTT. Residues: CASSPPYSTDTQYF.

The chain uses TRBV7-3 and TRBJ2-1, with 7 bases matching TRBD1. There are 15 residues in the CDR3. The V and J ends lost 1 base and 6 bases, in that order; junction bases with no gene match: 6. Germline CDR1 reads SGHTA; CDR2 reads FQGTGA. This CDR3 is CASSLKVGTVNEQFF. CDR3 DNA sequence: TGTGCCAGCAGCTTAAAGGTCGGGACAGTCAATGAGCAGTTCTTC.

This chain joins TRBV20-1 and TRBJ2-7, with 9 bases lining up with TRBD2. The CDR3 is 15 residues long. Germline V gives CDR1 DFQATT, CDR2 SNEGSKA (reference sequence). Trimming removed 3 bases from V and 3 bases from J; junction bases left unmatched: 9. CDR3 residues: CSASLRGAGGYEQYF. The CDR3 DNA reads TGCAGTGCTAGTCTACGGGGAGCGGGGGGCTACGAGCAGTACTTC.

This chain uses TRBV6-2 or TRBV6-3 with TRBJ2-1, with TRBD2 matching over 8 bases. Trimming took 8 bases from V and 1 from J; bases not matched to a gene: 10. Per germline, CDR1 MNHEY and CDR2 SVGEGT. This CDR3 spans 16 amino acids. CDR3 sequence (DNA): TGTGCCAGCCTCGATCGGGCTAGCGGGTCCTACAATGAGCAGTTCTTC. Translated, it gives CASLDRASGSYNEQFF.

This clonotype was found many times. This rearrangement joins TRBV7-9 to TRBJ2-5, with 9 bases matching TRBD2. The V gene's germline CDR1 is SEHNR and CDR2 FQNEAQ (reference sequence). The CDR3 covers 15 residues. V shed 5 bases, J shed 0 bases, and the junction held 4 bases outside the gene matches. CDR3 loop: CASSQTSGNQETQYF. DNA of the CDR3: TGTGCCAGCAGCCAGACTAGCGGAAACCAAGAGACCCAGTACTTC.

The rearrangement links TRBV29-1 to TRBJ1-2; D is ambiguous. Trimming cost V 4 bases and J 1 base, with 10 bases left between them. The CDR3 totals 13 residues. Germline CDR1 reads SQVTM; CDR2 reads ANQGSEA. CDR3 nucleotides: TGCAGCGTTGCCGGATTACTTAACTATGGCTACACCTTC. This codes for CSVAGLLNYGYTF.

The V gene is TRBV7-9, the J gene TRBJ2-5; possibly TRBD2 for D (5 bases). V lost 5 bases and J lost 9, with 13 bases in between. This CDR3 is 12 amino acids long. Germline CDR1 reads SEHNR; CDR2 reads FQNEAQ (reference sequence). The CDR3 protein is CASSLRNGAQYF. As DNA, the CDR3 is TGTGCCAGCAGCCTTAGAAACGGGGCCCAGTACTTC. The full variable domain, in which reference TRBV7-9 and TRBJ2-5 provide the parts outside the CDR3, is DTGVSQNPRHKITKRGQNVTFRCDPISEHNRLYWYRQTLGQGPEFLTYFQNEAQLEKSRLLSDRFSAERPKGSFSTLEIQRTEQGDSAMYLCASSLRNGAQYFGPGTRLLVL.

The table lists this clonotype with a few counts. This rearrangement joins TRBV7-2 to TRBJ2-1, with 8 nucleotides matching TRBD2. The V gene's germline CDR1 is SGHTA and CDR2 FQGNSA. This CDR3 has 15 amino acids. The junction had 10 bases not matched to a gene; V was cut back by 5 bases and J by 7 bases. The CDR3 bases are TGTGCCAGCAGCCCGTCCGGGACTAGTGTAAATGAGCAGTTCTTC. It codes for CASSPSGTSVNEQFF.

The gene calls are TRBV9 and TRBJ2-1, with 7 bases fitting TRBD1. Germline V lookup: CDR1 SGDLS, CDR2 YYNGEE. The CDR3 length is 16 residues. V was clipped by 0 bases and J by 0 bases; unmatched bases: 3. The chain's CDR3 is CASSVARTGSYNEQFF. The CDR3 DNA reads TGTGCCAGCAGCGTAGCCAGGACAGGCTCCTACAATGAGCAGTTCTTC.

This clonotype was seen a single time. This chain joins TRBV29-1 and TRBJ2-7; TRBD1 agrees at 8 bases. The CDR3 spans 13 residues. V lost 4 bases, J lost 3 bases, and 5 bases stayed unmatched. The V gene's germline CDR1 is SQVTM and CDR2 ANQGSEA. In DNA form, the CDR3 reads TGCAGCGTTGCAAGGACAGGGAGCTACGAGCAGTACTTC. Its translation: CSVARTGSYEQYF.

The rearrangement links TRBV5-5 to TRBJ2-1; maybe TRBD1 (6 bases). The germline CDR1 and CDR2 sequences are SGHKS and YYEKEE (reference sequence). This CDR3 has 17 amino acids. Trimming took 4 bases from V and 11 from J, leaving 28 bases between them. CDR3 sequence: CASSPPRAGTPTMKQFF. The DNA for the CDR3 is TGTGCCAGCAGCCCCCCCAGGGCAGGGACACCTACAATGAAGCAGTTCTTC.

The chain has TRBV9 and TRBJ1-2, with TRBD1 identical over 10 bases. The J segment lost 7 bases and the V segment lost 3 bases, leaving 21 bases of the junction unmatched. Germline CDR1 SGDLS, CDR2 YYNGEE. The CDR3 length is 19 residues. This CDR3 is CASSDSLRDRGISDCGYTF. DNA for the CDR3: TGTGCCAGCAGCGATAGCCTCCGGGACAGGGGAATATCGGACTGTGGCTACACCTTC. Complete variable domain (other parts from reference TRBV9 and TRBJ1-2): DSGVTQTPKHLITATGQRVTLRCSPRSGDLSVYWYQQSLDQGLQFLIQYYNGEERAKGNILERFSAQQFPDLHSELNLSSLELGDSALYFCASSDSLRDRGISDCGYTFGSGTRLTVV.

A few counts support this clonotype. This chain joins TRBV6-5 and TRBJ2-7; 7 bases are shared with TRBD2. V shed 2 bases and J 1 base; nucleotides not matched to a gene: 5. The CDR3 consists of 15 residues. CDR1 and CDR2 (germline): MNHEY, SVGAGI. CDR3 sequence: CASSYRAGESYEQYF. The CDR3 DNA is TGTGCCAGCAGTTACAGGGCGGGAGAGTCCTACGAGCAGTACTTC.